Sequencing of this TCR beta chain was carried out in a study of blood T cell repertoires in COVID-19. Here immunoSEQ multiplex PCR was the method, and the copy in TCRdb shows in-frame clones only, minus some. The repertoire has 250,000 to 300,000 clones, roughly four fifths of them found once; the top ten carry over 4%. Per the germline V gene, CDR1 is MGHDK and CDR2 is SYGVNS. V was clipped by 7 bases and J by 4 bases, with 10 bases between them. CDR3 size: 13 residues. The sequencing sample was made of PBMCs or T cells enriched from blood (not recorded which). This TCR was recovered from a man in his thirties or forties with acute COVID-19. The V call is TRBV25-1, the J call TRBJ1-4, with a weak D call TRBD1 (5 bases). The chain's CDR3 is CASIGGGNEKLFF. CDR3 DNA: TGTGCCAGCATTGGCGGGGGTAATGAAAAACTGTTTTTT.